This T cell receptor beta chain was found in a study of blood T cell repertoires in COVID-19. About the research overall: Samples taken during acute and convalescent COVID-19 were collected in the United States, Italy and Spain. Sample material is recorded as cDNA or gDNA derived from T cells, B-cell-depleted T cells, or PBMCs.

The CDR3 has 15 amino acids. The germline V gene encodes CDR1 KGHSH and CDR2 LQKENI. V shed 4 bases and J 5 bases; nucleotides not matched to a gene: 5. In the source study's methods: Reference gene primer amplification gave estimated nucleated cell counts. TCRdb's copy holds only in-frame clones and misses some; the assay was immunoSEQ multiplex PCR. V and J calls and clone size are copied from that table; D and trimming were computed from the DNA. The sample has 36,000 or so clones; about nine tenths are singletons. This sequence originates from a human donor in a cohort sampled during active COVID-19. The specimen sequenced was peripheral blood. The V and J genes are TRBV18 and TRBJ1-6; 7 positions agree with TRBD1. The CDR3 loop reads CASSRRQGDNSPLHF. CDR3 sequence (DNA): TGTGCCAGCTCACGCCGACAGGGCGATAATTCACCCCTCCACTTT.